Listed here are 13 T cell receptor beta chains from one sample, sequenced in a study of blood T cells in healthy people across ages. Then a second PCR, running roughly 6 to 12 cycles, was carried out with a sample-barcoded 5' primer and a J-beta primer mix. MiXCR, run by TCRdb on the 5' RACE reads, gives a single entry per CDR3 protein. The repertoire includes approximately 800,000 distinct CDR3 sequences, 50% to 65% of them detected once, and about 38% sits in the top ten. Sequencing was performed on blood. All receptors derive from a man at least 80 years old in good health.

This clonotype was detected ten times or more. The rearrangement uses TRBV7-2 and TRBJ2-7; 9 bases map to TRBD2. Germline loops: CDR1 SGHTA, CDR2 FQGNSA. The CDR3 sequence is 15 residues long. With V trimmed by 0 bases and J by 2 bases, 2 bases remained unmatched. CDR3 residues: CASSLATSGTYEQYF. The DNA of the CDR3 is TGTGCCAGCAGCTTAGCGACTAGCGGAACCTACGAGCAGTACTTC.

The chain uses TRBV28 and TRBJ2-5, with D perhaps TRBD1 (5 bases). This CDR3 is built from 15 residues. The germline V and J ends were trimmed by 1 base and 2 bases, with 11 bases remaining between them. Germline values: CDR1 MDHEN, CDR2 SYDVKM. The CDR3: CASSLSGQLQETQYF. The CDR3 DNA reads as TGTGCCAGCAGTTTATCAGGACAACTACAAGAGACCCAGTACTTC.

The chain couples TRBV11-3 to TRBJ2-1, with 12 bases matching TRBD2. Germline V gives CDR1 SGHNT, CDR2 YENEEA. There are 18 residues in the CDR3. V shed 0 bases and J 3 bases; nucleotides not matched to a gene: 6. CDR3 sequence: CASSLDSLAGGRYNEQFF. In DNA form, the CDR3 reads TGTGCCAGCAGCTTAGATTCTCTAGCGGGAGGGCGCTACAATGAGCAGTTCTTC.

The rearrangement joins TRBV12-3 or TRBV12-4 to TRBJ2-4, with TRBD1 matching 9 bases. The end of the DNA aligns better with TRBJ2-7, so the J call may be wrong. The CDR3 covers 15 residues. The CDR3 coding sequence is TGTGCCAGCAGTTTAAGGTGGGACAGGGCCTACGAGCAGTACTTC. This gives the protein CASSLRWDRAYEQYF.

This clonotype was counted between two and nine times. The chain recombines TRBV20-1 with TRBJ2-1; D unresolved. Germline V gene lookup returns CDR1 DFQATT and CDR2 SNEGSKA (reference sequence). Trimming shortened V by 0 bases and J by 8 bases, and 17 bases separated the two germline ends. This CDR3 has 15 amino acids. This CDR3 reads CSARDPGSLSHEQFF. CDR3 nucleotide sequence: TGCAGTGCTAGAGATCCGGGCTCCCTTTCTCATGAGCAGTTCTTC.

The CDR3 reads CASTNTRDLNTEAFF. The CDR3 DNA reads as TGTGCCAGCACCAACACGCGGGATTTGAACACTGAAGCTTTCTTT. The chain couples TRBV2 to TRBJ1-1; no clear D gene. Per germline, CDR1 SNHLY and CDR2 FYNNEI. The CDR3 is 15 amino acids. Trimming stripped 7 bases from V and 0 bases from J, with 15 bases between.

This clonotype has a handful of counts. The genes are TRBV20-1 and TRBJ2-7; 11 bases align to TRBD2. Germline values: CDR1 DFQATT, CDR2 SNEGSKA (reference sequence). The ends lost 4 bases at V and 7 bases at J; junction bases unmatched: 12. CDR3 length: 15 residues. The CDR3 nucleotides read TGCAGTGCTAAAAAACTAGCGGGAGAATTTGGGGAGCAGTACTTC. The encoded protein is CSAKKLAGEFGEQYF.

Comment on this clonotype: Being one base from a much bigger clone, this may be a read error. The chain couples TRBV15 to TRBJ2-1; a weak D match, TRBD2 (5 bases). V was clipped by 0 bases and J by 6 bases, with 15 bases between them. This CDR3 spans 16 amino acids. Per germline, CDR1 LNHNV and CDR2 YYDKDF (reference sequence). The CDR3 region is CATSREAPGDCNEQFF. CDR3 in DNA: TGTGCCACCAGCAGAGAGGCCCCCGGGGATTGCAATGAGCAGTTCTTC. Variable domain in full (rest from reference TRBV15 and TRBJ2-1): DAMVIQNPRYQVTQFGKPVTLSCSQTLNHNVMYWYQQKSSQAPKLLFHYYDKDFNNEADTPDNFQSRRPNTSFCFLDIRSPGLGDTAMYLCATSREAPGDCNEQFFGPGTRLTVL.

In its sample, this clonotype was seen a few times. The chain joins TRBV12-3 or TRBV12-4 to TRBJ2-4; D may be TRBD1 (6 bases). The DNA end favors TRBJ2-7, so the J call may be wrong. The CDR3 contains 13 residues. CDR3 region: CASSLGAGDEQYF. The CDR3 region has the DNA TGTGCCAGCAGTTTAGGGGCAGGGGACGAGCAGTACTTC.

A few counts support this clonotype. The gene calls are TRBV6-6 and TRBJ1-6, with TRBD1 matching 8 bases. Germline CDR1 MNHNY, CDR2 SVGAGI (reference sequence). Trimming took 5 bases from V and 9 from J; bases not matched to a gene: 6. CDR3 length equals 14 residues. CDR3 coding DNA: TGTGCCAGCAGTACACAGGGGGGGTTTTCACCCCTCCACTTT. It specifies CASSTQGGFSPLHF.

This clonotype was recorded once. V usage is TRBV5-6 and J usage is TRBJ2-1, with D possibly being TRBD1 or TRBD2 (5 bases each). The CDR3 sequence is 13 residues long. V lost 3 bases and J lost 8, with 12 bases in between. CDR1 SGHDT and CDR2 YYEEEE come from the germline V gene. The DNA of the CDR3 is TGTGCCAGCAGCTGGGATAGGGACGATGAGCAGTTCTTC. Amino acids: CASSWDRDDEQFF.

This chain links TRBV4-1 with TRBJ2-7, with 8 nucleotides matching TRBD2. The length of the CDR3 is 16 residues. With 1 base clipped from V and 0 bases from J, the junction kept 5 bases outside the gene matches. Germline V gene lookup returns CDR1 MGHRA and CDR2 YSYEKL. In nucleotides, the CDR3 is TGCGCCAGCAGCCAAGGACTAGCGATCGGCTCCTACGAGCAGTACTTC. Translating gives CASSQGLAIGSYEQYF.

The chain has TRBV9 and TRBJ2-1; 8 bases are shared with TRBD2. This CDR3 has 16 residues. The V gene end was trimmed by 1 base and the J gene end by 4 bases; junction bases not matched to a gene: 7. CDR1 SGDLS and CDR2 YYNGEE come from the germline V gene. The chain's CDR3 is CASSVTAGEGYNEQFF. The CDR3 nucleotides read TGTGCCAGCAGCGTAACAGCGGGAGAAGGGTACAATGAGCAGTTCTTC.